These 25 T cell receptor beta chains share one sample of origin, sequenced in a study of CD8+CD57+ T cells in acquired aplastic anemia. Template material for TCR beta VDJ and CDR3 profiling consisted of genomic DNA. From the reads, TCRdb called clonotypes with MiXCR, one entry per CDR3 protein. This table holds approximately 190,000 distinct CDR3 sequences, 40% to 50% found once. The sequenced patients had an expansion of CD8+CD57+ cells seen by flow cytometry. Sequencing input: sorted CD4+, CD8+, or CD8+CD57+ T cells (not recorded which) from PBMCs. The receptors were gathered from a human donor with aplastic anemia.

In this sample, this clonotype turned up a few times. The CDR3: CSARGGPGQHYGYTF. The DNA of the CDR3 is TGCAGTGCTAGAGGAGGCCCGGGACAACACTATGGCTACACCTTC. This chain joins TRBV20-1 and TRBJ1-2, with a possible D match to TRBD1 (6 bases). Germline CDR1 and CDR2: DFQATT and SNEGSKA (reference sequence). This CDR3 comprises 15 residues. The V gene lost 1 base and the J gene lost 3 bases, with 15 bases spanning the gap.

This clonotype was recorded at least ten times. The J gene is TRBJ1-4, the V gene TRBV3-1; no clear D. CDR3 size: 16 residues. Trimming pared 3 bases from V and 4 bases from J, leaving 15 bases between. CDR1 is LGHDT and CDR2 is YNNKEL in the germline V gene (reference sequence). In DNA, the CDR3 is TGTGCCAGCAGCCAGAGCCAGGTGATAGTTAATGAAAAACTGTTTTTT. It specifies CASSQSQVIVNEKLFF.

The J gene is TRBJ2-7, the V gene TRBV20-1, with 10 bases identical to TRBD1. This CDR3 region has 12 residues. Germline V gene data show CDR1 as DFQATT and CDR2 as SNEGSKA (reference sequence). Trimming removed 5 bases from V and 6 bases from J; junction bases left unmatched: 4. CDR3 in DNA: TGCAGTGCTGAGACAGGGGGCGCCGAGCAGTACTTC. Amino acid sequence: CSAETGGAEQYF.

The chain uses TRBV9 and TRBJ2-2; the D is unclear. The germline CDR1 and CDR2 sequences are SGDLS and YYNGEE. Trimming pared 0 bases from V and 5 bases from J, leaving 2 bases between. The CDR3 is 12 amino acids. The CDR3 reads CASSVETGELFF. The CDR3 DNA sequence: TGTGCCAGCAGCGTAGAGACCGGGGAGCTGTTTTTT.

The rearrangement uses TRBV2 and TRBJ2-1; TRBD1 agrees at 10 bases. The CDR3 loop spans 12 amino acids. Per germline, CDR1 SNHLY and CDR2 FYNNEI. V lost 10 bases, J lost 8 bases, and 5 bases stayed unmatched. The DNA of the CDR3 is TGTGCCACCGCCGGGACAGGGGATGAGCAGTTCTTC. Translation: CATAGTGDEQFF.

This clonotype is classed as medium-sized (0.01 to 0.1%). The chain has TRBV2 and TRBJ2-7, with D possibly matching TRBD1 (5 bases). Germline V lookup: CDR1 SNHLY, CDR2 FYNNEI. The CDR3 runs to 11 residues. The V end was cut by 9 bases, the J end by 4 bases, with 10 bases between. CDR3 bases: TGTGCCAGTCGAACAGGTTACGAGCAGTACTTC. The encoded protein is CASRTGYEQYF.

In this sample, this clonotype turned up many times. The chain couples TRBV6-6 to TRBJ1-1; D unclear. From germline, CDR1 is MNHNY and CDR2 SVGAGI (reference sequence). The V end was cut by 0 bases, the J end by 7 bases, with 12 bases between. There are 14 residues in the CDR3. CDR3 DNA sequence: TGTGCCAGCAGTTACTCTGCGCAAATAGGTGAAGCTTTCTTT. Translated: CASSYSAQIGEAFF.

The chain joins TRBV2 to TRBJ2-1; D is unclear. Germline loops: CDR1 SNHLY, CDR2 FYNNEI. The CDR3 runs to 13 residues. V lost 6 bases to trimming and J lost 9 bases, with 15 bases between them. CDR3 sequence reads: CASSKLHVGEQFF. CDR3 coding DNA: TGTGCCAGCAGCAAACTGCACGTCGGTGAGCAGTTCTTC.

This clonotype showed up many times. V is TRBV6-1 and J is TRBJ2-7; 7 positions agree with TRBD1. With V trimmed by 6 bases and J by 7 bases, 9 bases remained unmatched. The CDR3 contains 13 residues. Germline V lookup: CDR1 MNHNS, CDR2 SASEGT. CDR3 loop: CASSRQGIGEQYF. In DNA, the CDR3 is TGTGCCAGCAGCCGACAGGGAATCGGAGAGCAGTACTTC.

The chain is built from TRBV4-1 and TRBJ2-2; no reliable D call. The CDR3 has 14 amino acids. CDR1 is MGHRA and CDR2 is YSYEKL in the germline V gene. V lost 0 bases and J 9 bases, leaving 11 bases between the germline ends. The CDR3 protein is CASSQDLTPRELFF. CDR3 DNA: TGCGCCAGCAGCCAAGATCTTACCCCCAGGGAGCTGTTTTTT.

This clonotype was observed at least ten times. J is TRBJ2-2 and V is TRBV19; D gene unclear. V was shortened by 0 bases and J by 5 bases, with 4 bases between the two germline ends. The germline gives CDR1 LNHDA, CDR2 SQIVND (reference sequence). This CDR3 is built from 13 residues. The CDR3 reads CASSIDGTGELFF. CDR3 sequence (DNA): TGTGCCAGTAGTATAGATGGGACCGGGGAGCTGTTTTTT.

As regards this clonotype: A read error may account for a junction end that differs from germline. V gene TRBV19 combines with J gene TRBJ1-3; 7 bases agree with TRBD1. Germline CDR1 reads LNHDA; CDR2 reads SQIVND (reference sequence). This CDR3 is built from 15 residues. CDR3 in amino acids: CASTWQGEPGDTIYF. The CDR3 nucleotides are TGTGCCAGTACATGGCAGGGGGAACCTGGAGACACCATATATTTT.

This clonotype was found many times. CDR3 DNA: TGTGCCAGCAGCTTAGTTGGCAGAGCATCGATTACACCCCTCCACTTT. It translates to CASSLVGRASITPLHF. V and J are TRBV7-9 and TRBJ1-6, with D uncertain. V lost 1 base, J lost 11 bases, and 18 bases lay in between. The CDR3 has 16 amino acids. The germline gives CDR1 SEHNR, CDR2 FQNEAQ (reference sequence). Filled out from reference TRBV7-9 and TRBJ1-6, the complete variable domain reads DTGVSQNPRHKITKRGQNVTFRCDPISEHNRLYWYRQTLGQGPEFLTYFQNEAQLEKSRLLSDRFSAERPKGSFSTLEIQRTEQGDSAMYLCASSLVGRASITPLHFGNGTRLTVT.

This clonotype has only one observation. The chain links TRBV3-1 to TRBJ1-5; 7 bases match TRBD1. Germline CDR1 LGHDT, CDR2 YNNKEL (reference sequence). The length of the CDR3 is 15 residues. V lost 1 base to trimming and J lost 6 bases; unmatched junction nucleotides: 6. CDR3 bases: TGTGCCAGCAGCCAAGTGATAGGGGGCCCTCAGCCCCAGCATTTT. It encodes CASSQVIGGPQPQHF.

This rearrangement joins TRBV2 to TRBJ1-4; TRBD1 is a possible D gene (5 bases). Germline V gene lookup returns CDR1 SNHLY and CDR2 FYNNEI. Trimming removed 6 bases at V and 12 bases at J, with 14 bases between. The CDR3 has 12 residues. The CDR3 DNA reads as TGTGCCAGCAGCCCCCTGGGGGAAGAACTGTTTTTT. Protein product: CASSPLGEELFF.

V and J are TRBV6-2 or TRBV6-3 and TRBJ2-3; either TRBD1 or TRBD2 may supply D (6 bases each). This CDR3 region has 19 residues. V was pared by 5 bases and J by 3 bases, with 27 bases between. The germline gives CDR1 MNHEY, CDR2 SVGEGT. The CDR3 DNA is TGTGCCAGCAGTAACCGACAGGCCTTCTTGGGGCTAGCGACAGATACGCAGTATTTT. Its translation is CASSNRQAFLGLATDTQYF.

The sample holds a few counts of this clonotype. The chain uses TRBV3-1 and TRBJ1-6; possible D gene TRBD1, 5 bases. The CDR3 is 15 amino acids. V dropped 4 bases and J dropped 7 bases, with 14 bases sitting between them. In germline, CDR1 is LGHDT, CDR2 YNNKEL (reference sequence). CDR3 loop: CASSPRGGGNSPLHF. Written as DNA, the CDR3 is TGTGCCAGCAGCCCCCGCGGGGGGGGAAATTCACCCCTCCACTTT. Using reference TRBV3-1 and TRBJ1-6 for the parts outside the CDR3, the full variable domain is DTAVSQTPKYLVTQMGNDKSIKCEQNLGHDTMYWYKQDSKKFLKIMFSYNNKELIINETVPNRFSPKSPDKAHLNLHINSLELGDSAVYFCASSPRGGGNSPLHFGNGTRLTVT.

This clonotype came up a few times. Just one base apart from a much larger clone, this may be a read error. V and J are TRBV4-3 and TRBJ1-2; the D gene is possibly TRBD1 (6 bases). The V gene's germline CDR1 is LGHNA and CDR2 YSLEER. This CDR3 comprises 15 residues. CDR3 residues: CASSDDSRGNYGFTF. The DNA for the CDR3 is TGCGCCAGCAGCGATGATAGCAGGGGAAACTATGGCTTCACCTTC.

The J gene is TRBJ1-1, the V gene TRBV20-1; the D is unclear. Germline CDR1 is DFQATT and CDR2 is SNEGSKA (reference sequence). The length of the CDR3 is 11 residues. V was pared by 3 bases and J by 5 bases, with 7 bases between. CDR3 sequence reads: CSASDGTEAFF. The DNA for the CDR3 is TGCAGTGCTAGCGACGGTACTGAAGCTTTCTTT.

V usage is TRBV7-3 and J usage is TRBJ2-3; TRBD2 matches at 15 bases. Germline V CDR1 and CDR2: SGHTA, FQGTGA. The J segment lost 2 bases and the V segment lost 1 base, leaving 10 bases of the junction unmatched. The CDR3 sequence is 20 residues long. The CDR3 DNA reads as TGTGCCAGCAGCTTAATAGGGGGTGGGACTAGCGGGGGGATCACAGATACGCAGTATTTT. Translating gives CASSLIGGGTSGGITDTQYF.

This clonotype was picked up many times. The chain couples TRBV5-1 to TRBJ2-2; D is tentatively TRBD1 or TRBD2 (5 bases each). Trimming took 2 bases from V and 3 from J, leaving 8 bases between them. Germline V gene sequence: CDR1 SGHRS, CDR2 YFSETQ. The CDR3 loop spans 14 amino acids. The CDR3 coding sequence is TGCGCCAGCAGCTTTGTGGGGGACACCGGGGAGCTGTTTTTT. This codes for CASSFVGDTGELFF.

This clonotype was observed once. The rearrangement links TRBV2 to TRBJ1-2, with 9 bases that match TRBD1. The J segment lost 4 bases and the V segment lost 6 bases, leaving 6 bases of the junction unmatched. CDR1 is SNHLY and CDR2 is FYNNEI in the germline V gene. This CDR3 contains 14 residues. In DNA form, the CDR3 reads TGTGCCAGCAGGACGGGACAGGGCAGCTATGGCTACACCTTC. Encoded protein: CASRTGQGSYGYTF.

This clonotype was observed many times. The rearrangement joins TRBV7-9 to TRBJ2-1, with a weak D call TRBD2 (5 bases). This CDR3 has 14 residues. V gave up 8 bases and J gave up 7 bases, with 18 bases separating them. Germline V lookup: CDR1 SEHNR, CDR2 FQNEAQ (reference sequence). The CDR3 DNA follows: TGTGCCAGCCAACCCGAACAGCGGACGAATGAGCAGTTCTTC. Encoded protein: CASQPEQRTNEQFF.

The rearrangement links TRBV9 to TRBJ2-5, with D tentatively TRBD2 (5 bases). The CDR3 covers 15 residues. The germline V gene encodes CDR1 SGDLS and CDR2 YYNGEE. V was cut by 0 bases and J by 4 bases, with 13 bases left in between. The CDR3 nucleotides read TGTGCCAGCAGCGTAGCCGTGGCGGGCGGAGAGACCCAGTACTTC. The encoded protein is CASSVAVAGGETQYF.

This clonotype was detected many times. J is TRBJ2-7 and V is TRBV14, with a tentative D call TRBD1 (5 bases). V lost 3 bases and J 2 bases, leaving 11 bases between the germline ends. This CDR3 has 14 residues. CDR1 and CDR2 from the germline V gene are SGHDN and FVKESK. Written as DNA, the CDR3 is TGTGCCAGCAGCCAGACAGATCATCCCTACGAGCAGTACTTC. Residues: CASSQTDHPYEQYF.